These T cell receptor beta chains were read from a single sample in a study of OX40 agonist ivuxolimab in advanced cancers. Libraries were prepared by immunoSEQ multiplex PCR; TCRdb keeps only in-frame clonotypes and omits some of them. The sample consists of approximately 68,000 clones, around 87% of them appearing once. This specimen was CD4+ or CD8+ T cells sorted from blood, taken in a trial of the OX40 agonist ivuxolimab. These receptors all come from an adult with an advanced solid tumor such as melanoma, head and neck, liver or kidney cancer. Each CDR3 is given without its conserved first and last residue.

v_gene: TRBV28; j_gene: TRBJ2-3; CDR3aa: ASLEGGDTDTQY
v_gene: TRBV6-1; j_gene: TRBJ1-2; CDR3aa: ASSDPRNYGYT
v_gene: TRBV5-1; j_gene: TRBJ1-1; CDR3aa: ASRPGGAVNTEAF
v_gene: TRBV9; j_gene: TRBJ2-3; CDR3aa: ASSPSTDTQY
v_gene: TRBV4-3; j_gene: TRBJ2-1; CDR3aa: ASSRRDRGDEQF
v_gene: TRBV7-2; j_gene: TRBJ1-2; CDR3aa: ASSADRNYGYT
v_gene: TRBV5-1; j_gene: TRBJ2-5; CDR3aa: ASSKDRVQETQY
v_gene: TRBV19; j_gene: TRBJ2-3; CDR3aa: ASKDGTLRSTDTQY
v_gene: TRBV7-2; j_gene: TRBJ1-1; CDR3aa: ASSLSQGYTEAF
v_gene: TRBV25-1; j_gene: TRBJ1-1; CDR3aa: ASSVKKNTEAF
v_gene: TRBV9; j_gene: TRBJ1-1; CDR3aa: ASSPRPLTGLGTEAF
v_gene: TRBV7-2; j_gene: TRBJ2-7; CDR3aa: ASSLGFLGASYEQY
v_gene: TRBV5-4; j_gene: TRBJ1-1; CDR3aa: ASSVDGNTEAF